This T cell receptor beta chain was captured in a study of breast tumors, draining lymph nodes, adjacent tissues. TCRdb passed the multiplex PCR reads through MiXCR, listing each CDR3 protein once. Of about 170,000 distinct CDR3 sequences listed, 30% to 40% were seen once; the top ten hold approximately 3.9%. CDR1 LNHDA and CDR2 SQIVND come from the germline V gene (reference sequence). This CDR3 has 13 residues. V lost 7 bases, J lost 11 bases, and 20 bases lay in between. The lymph nodes were axillary draining lymph nodes from breast cancer patients. Material for sequencing was axillary lymph node tissue. V and J are TRBV19 and TRBJ1-1, with D maybe TRBD1 (5 bases). The TCR comes from a female donor with breast cancer. Some clones in this sample may be carry-over from other donors' samples. CDR3 sequence (DNA): TGTGCCAGTATCCCCATGAGTGGACATAGGGCTTTCTTT. Translated, it gives CASIPMSGHRAFF.